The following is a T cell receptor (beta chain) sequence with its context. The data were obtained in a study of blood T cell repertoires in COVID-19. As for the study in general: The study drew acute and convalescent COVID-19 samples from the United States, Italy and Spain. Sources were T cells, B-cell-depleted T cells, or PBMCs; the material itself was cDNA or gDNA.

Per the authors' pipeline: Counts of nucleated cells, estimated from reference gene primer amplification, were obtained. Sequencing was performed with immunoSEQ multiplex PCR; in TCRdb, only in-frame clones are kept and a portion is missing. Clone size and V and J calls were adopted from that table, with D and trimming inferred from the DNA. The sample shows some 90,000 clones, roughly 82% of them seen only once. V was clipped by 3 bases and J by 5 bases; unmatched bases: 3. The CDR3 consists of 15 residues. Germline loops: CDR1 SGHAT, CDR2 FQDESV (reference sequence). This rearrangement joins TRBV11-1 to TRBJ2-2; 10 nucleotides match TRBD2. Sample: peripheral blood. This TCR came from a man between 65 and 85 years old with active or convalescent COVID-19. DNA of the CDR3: TGTGCCAGCAGCTTGAGCGGGGGGGGTACCGGGGAGCTGTTTTTT. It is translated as CASSLSGGGTGELFF. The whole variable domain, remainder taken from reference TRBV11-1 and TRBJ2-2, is EAEVAQSPRYKITEKSQAVAFWCDPISGHATLYWYRQILGQGPELLVQFQDESVVDDSQLPKDRFSAERLKGVDSTLKIQPAELGDSAMYLCASSLSGGGTGELFFGEGSRLTVL.